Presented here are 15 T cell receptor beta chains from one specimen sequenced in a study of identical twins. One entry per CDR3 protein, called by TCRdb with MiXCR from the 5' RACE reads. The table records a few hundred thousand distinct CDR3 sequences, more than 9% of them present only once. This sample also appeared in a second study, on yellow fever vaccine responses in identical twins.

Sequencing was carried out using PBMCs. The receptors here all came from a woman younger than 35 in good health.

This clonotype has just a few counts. CDR3 sequence reads: CSARGLALAQRYNEQFF. In DNA form, the CDR3 reads TGCAGTGCAAGGGGATTAGCACTAGCGCAGCGGTACAATGAGCAGTTCTTC. The rearrangement joins TRBV20-1 to TRBJ2-1, with TRBD2 identical over 7 bases. Germline V lookup: CDR1 DFQATT, CDR2 SNEGSKA (reference sequence). V lost 6 bases to trimming and J lost 4 bases; unmatched junction nucleotides: 18. The CDR3 sequence is 17 residues long.

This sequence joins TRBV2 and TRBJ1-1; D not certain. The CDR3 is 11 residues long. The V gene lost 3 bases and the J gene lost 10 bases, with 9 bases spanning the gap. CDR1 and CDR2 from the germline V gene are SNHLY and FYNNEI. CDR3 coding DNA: TGTGCCAGCAGTGACCCCGGTTTAGCTTTCTTT. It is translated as CASSDPGLAFF.

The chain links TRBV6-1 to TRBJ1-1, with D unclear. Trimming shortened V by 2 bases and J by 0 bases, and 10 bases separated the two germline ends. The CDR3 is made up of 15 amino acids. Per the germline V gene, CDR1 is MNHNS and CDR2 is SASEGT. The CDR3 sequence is CASSEISRVNTEAFF. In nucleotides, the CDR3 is TGTGCCAGCAGTGAAATAAGTCGAGTGAACACTGAAGCTTTCTTT.

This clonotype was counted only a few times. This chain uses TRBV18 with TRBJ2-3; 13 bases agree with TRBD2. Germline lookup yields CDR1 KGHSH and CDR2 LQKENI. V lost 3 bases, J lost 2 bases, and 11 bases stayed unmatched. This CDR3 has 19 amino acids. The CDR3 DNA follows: TGTGCCAGCTCACCGGGACTAGCGGGGACGGCCACGGTCACAGATACGCAGTATTTT. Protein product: CASSPGLAGTATVTDTQYF.

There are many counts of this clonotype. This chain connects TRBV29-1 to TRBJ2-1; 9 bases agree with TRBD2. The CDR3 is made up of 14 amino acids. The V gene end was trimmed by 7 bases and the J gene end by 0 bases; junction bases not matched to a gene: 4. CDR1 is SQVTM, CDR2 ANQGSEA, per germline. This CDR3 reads CSGSGRYSYNEQFF. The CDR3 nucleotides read TGCAGCGGAAGCGGGAGGTACTCCTACAATGAGCAGTTCTTC.

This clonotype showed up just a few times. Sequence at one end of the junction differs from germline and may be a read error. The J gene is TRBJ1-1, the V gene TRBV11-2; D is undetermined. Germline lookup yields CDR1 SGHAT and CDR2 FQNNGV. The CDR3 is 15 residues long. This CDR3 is CASNLGGRLNTEAFF. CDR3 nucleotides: TGTGCCAGCAACTTAGGCGGCAGACTGAACACTGAAGCTTTCTTT.

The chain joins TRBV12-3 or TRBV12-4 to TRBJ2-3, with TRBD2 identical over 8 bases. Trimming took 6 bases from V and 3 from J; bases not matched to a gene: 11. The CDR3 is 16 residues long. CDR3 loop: CASSPLGIAGTDTQYF. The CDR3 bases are TGTGCCAGCAGCCCACTAGGGATAGCGGGGACAGATACGCAGTATTTT.

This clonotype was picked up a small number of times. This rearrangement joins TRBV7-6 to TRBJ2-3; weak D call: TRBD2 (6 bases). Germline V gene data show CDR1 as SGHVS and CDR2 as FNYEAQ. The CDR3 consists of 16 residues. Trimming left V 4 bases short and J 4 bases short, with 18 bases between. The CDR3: CASSYAEGTWADTQYF. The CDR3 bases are TGTGCCAGCAGCTACGCGGAGGGGACTTGGGCAGATACGCAGTATTTT.

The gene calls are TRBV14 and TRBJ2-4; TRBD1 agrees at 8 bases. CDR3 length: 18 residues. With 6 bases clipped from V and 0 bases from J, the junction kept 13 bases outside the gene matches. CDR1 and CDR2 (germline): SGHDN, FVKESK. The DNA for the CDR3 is TGTGCCAGCAGTGCTCAGGGGGCGAACAGAATAGCCAAAAACATTCAGTACTTC. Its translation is CASSAQGANRIAKNIQYF. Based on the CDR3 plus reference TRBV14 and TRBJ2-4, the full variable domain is EAGVTQFPSHSVIEKGQTVTLRCDPISGHDNLYWYRRVMGKEIKFLLHFVKESKQDESGMPNNRFLAERTGGTYSTLKVQPAELEDSGVYFCASSAQGANRIAKNIQYFGAGTRLSVL.

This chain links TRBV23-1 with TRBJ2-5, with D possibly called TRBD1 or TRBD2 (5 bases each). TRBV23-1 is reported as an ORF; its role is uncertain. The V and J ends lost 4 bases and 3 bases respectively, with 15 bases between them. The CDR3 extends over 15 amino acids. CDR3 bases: TGCGCCAGCAGTCGTGGGCTGGGGGACGAAGAGACCCAGTACTTC. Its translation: CASSRGLGDEETQYF.

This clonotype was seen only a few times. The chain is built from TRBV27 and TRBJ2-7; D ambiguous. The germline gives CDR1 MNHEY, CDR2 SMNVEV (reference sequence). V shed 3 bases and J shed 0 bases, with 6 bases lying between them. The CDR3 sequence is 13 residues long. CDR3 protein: CASSFESSYEQYF. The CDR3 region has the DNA TGTGCCAGCAGTTTCGAGTCCTCCTACGAGCAGTACTTC.

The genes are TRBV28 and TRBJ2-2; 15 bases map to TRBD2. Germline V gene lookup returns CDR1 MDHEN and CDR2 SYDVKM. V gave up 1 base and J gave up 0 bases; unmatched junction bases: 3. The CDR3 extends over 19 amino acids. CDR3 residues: CASSLSGLAGGSNTGELFF. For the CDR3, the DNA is TGTGCCAGCAGTTTATCGGGACTAGCGGGGGGATCGAACACCGGGGAGCTGTTTTTT.

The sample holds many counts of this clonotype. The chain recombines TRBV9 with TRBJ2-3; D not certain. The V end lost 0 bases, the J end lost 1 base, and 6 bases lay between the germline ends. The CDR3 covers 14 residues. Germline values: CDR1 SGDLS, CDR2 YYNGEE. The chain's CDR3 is CASSVVGGTDTQYF. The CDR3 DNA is TGTGCCAGCAGCGTAGTGGGCGGCACAGATACGCAGTATTTT. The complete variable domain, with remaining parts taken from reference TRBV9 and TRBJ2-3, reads DSGVTQTPKHLITATGQRVTLRCSPRSGDLSVYWYQQSLDQGLQFLIQYYNGEERAKGNILERFSAQQFPDLHSELNLSSLELGDSALYFCASSVVGGTDTQYFGPGTRLTVL.

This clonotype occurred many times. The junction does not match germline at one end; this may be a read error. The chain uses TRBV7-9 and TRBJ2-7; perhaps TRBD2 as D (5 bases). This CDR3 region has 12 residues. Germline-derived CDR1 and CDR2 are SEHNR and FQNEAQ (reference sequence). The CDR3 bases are TGTGTCAGCAGCGGAGAGGGTGTCGAGCAGTACTTC. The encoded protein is CVSSGEGVEQYF. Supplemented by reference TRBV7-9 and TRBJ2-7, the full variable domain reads DTGVSQNPRHKITKRGQNVTFRCDPISEHNRLYWYRQTLGQGPEFLTYFQNEAQLEKSRLLSDRFSAERPKGSFSTLEIQRTEQGDSAMYLCVSSGEGVEQYFGPGTRLTVT.

CDR3 nucleotides: TGTGCCTGGACCCGGACAGGTGCCAGCTCCTACAATGAGCAGTTCTTC. Translating gives CAWTRTGASSYNEQFF. The rearrangement uses TRBV30 and TRBJ2-1; 7 positions agree with TRBD1. Trimming removed 4 bases from V and 0 bases from J; junction bases left unmatched: 9. This CDR3 comprises 16 residues. The germline gives CDR1 GTSNPN, CDR2 SVGIG (reference sequence).